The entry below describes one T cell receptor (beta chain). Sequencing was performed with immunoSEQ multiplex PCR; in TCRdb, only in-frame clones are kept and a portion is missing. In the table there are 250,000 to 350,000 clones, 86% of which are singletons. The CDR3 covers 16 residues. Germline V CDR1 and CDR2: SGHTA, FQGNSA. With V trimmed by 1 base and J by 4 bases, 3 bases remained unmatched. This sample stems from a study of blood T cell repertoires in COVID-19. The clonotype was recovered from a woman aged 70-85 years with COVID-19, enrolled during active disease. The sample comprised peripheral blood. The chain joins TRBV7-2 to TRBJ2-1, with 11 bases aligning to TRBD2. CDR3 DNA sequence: TGTGCCAGCAGCTTAGGTGGACTAGCGGGTTACAATGAGCAGTTCTTC. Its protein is CASSLGGLAGYNEQFF.